Below, 6 T cell receptor beta chains from the same sample are listed, as sequenced in a study of early T cells in non-severe SARS-CoV-2 infection (TCRdb year 2021). Library preparation used 5' RACE. Sequencing instrument: NextSeq 500. TCRdb reprocessed the public reads (quality trimming at Q25 with fastp, clone calling with MiXCR) and kept in-frame beta chains. One record per CDR3 amino acid sequence lists the most common genes and DNA. Here the sample has tens of thousands of distinct CDR3 sequences; approximately 9% occur a single time. The ten most abundant clones make up 15% to 20% of the sample. The sequenced material came from whole blood. All receptors come from an adult who was a healthcare worker with PCR-confirmed SARS-CoV-2 infection or an uninfected control (not recorded which).

This clonotype has at least ten counts. The J gene is TRBJ2-1, the V gene TRBV7-2, with 10 positions matching TRBD2. Per germline, CDR1 SGHTA and CDR2 FQGNSA. The ends lost 1 base at V and 3 bases at J; junction bases unmatched: 0. The CDR3 is 15 residues long. The CDR3 reads CASSLGTSGYNEQFF. In DNA, the CDR3 is TGTGCCAGCAGCTTAGGGACTAGCGGCTACAATGAGCAGTTCTTC.

V gene TRBV29-1 combines with J gene TRBJ2-7, with 11 bases fitting TRBD2. This CDR3 region has 16 residues. V trimming: 1 base; J trimming: 1 base; junction bases outside the gene matches: 6. In germline, CDR1 is SQVTM, CDR2 ANQGSEA. The CDR3 protein is CSVEGGTSGVSYEQYF. CDR3 coding DNA: TGCAGCGTTGAAGGAGGGACTAGCGGAGTTTCCTACGAGCAGTACTTC.

Comment on this clonotype: One end of the junction does not line up with germline, which may come from a read error. The V and J genes are TRBV6-2 or TRBV6-3 and TRBJ1-2; no definite D call. The V gene's germline CDR1 is MNHEY and CDR2 SVGEGT. The CDR3 covers 14 residues. This CDR3 reads CTSSYRGKHYGYTF. CDR3 bases: TGTACCAGCAGTTACCGAGGGAAGCACTATGGCTACACCTTC.

Written as DNA, the CDR3 is TGTGCCAGCAGGAAAAGTCGGGAGCAGTACTTC. The encoded protein is CASRKSREQYF. This chain connects TRBV28 to TRBJ2-7; D is unclear. Germline values: CDR1 MDHEN, CDR2 SYDVKM. V was pared by 6 bases and J by 7 bases, with 10 bases between. The CDR3 sequence is 11 residues long.

This clonotype was observed many times. The V gene is TRBV7-2, the J gene TRBJ2-7; 12 bases map to TRBD2. This CDR3 is 19 amino acids long. Germline V gene lookup returns CDR1 SGHTA and CDR2 FQGNSA. Unmatched junction bases numbered 19, after V lost 5 bases and J lost 5 bases. The CDR3 DNA follows: TGTGCCAGCAGCCGGGGGGGACTAGCGGGCGGATCTTGGGTGGACGAGCAGTACTTC. Its protein product is CASSRGGLAGGSWVDEQYF.

This clonotype has more than one count but fewer than ten. This rearrangement joins TRBV14 to TRBJ2-7; 10 bases line up with TRBD1. Germline V gene sequence: CDR1 SGHDN, CDR2 FVKESK. The CDR3 has 14 residues. V dropped 5 bases and J dropped 5; count of bases not matched to a gene: 6. The CDR3 bases are TGTGCCAGCAGCATCGGGACAGGGGTCAACGAGCAGTACTTC. This translates into CASSIGTGVNEQYF. Combining the CDR3 with reference TRBV14 and TRBJ2-7 gives the whole variable domain EAGVTQFPSHSVIEKGQTVTLRCDPISGHDNLYWYRRVMGKEIKFLLHFVKESKQDESGMPNNRFLAERTGGTYSTLKVQPAELEDSGVYFCASSIGTGVNEQYFGPGTRLTVT.